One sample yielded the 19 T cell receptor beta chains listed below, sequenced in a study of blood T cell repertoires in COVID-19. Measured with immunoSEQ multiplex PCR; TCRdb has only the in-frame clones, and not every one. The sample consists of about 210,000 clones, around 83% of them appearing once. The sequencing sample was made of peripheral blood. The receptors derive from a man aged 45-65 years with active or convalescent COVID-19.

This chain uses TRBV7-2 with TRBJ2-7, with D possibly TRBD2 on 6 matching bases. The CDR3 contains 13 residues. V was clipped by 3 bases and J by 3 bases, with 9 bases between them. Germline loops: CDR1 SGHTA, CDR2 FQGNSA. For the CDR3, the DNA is TGTGCCAGCAGCTTGGCGACTAGCTACGAGCAGTACTTC. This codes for CASSLATSYEQYF.

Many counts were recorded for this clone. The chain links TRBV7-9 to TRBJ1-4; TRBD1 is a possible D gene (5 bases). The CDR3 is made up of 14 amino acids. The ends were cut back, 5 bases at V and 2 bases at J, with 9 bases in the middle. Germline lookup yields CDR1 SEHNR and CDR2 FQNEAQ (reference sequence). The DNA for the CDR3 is TGTGCCAGCAGCCCCAGGGATACTAATGAAAAACTGTTTTTT. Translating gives CASSPRDTNEKLFF.

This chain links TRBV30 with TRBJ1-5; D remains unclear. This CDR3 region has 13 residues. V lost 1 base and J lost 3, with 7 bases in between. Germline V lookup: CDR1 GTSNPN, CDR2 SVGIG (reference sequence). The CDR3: CAWSGSHNQPQHF. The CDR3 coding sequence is TGTGCCTGGAGTGGGTCACACAATCAGCCCCAGCATTTT.

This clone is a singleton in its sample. This CDR3 reads CASSVEAGPNEKLFF. The CDR3 coding sequence is TGTGCCAGCAGCGTAGAAGCGGGCCCTAATGAAAAACTGTTTTTT. The chain has TRBV9 and TRBJ1-4; D remains unclear. CDR1 is SGDLS, CDR2 YYNGEE, per germline. The CDR3 is 15 amino acids. V was pared by 0 bases and J by 3 bases, with 9 bases between.

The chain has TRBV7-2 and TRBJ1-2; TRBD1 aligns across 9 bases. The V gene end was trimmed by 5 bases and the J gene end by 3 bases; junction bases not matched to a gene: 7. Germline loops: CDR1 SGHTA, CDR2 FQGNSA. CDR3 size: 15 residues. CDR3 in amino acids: CASSPGTGLHYGYTF. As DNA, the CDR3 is TGTGCCAGCAGCCCGGGGACAGGGCTCCACTATGGCTACACCTTC.

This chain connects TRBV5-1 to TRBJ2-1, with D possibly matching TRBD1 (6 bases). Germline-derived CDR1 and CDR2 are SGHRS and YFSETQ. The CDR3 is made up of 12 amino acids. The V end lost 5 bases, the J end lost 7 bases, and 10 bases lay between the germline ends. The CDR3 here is CASSYTGNEQFF. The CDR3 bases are TGCGCCAGCAGTTATACAGGGAATGAGCAGTTCTTC.

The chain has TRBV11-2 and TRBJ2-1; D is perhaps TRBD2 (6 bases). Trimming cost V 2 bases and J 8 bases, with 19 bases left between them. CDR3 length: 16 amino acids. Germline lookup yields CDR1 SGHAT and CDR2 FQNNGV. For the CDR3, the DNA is TGTGCCAGCAGCTTACTGCCCCTCCCCGGGAGCGATGAGCAGTTCTTC. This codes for CASSLLPLPGSDEQFF. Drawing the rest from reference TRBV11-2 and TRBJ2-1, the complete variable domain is EAGVAQSPRYKIIEKRQSVAFWCNPISGHATLYWYQQILGQGPKLLIQFQNNGVVDDSQLPKDRFSAERLKGVDSTLKIQPAKLEDSAVYLCASSLLPLPGSDEQFFGPGTRLTVL.

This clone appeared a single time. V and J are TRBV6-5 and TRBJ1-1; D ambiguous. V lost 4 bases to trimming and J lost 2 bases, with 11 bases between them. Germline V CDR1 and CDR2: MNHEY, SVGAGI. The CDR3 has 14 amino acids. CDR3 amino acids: CASSSAGFNTEAFF. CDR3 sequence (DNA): TGTGCCAGCAGTTCAGCAGGATTTAACACTGAAGCTTTCTTT.

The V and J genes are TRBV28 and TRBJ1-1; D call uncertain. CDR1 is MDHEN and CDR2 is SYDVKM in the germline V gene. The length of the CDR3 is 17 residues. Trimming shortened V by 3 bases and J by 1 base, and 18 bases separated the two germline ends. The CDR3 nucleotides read TGTGCCAGCAGTTTGGGAGGACCGCTTCTACAGAACACTGAAGCTTTCTTT. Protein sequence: CASSLGGPLLQNTEAFF.

The CDR3 sequence: CASRDDSALPPYEQYF. As DNA, the CDR3 is TGTGCCAGCAGAGACGACAGCGCCCTACCGCCCTACGAGCAGTACTTC. V and J are TRBV28 and TRBJ2-7; D is possibly TRBD1 (5 bases). This CDR3 contains 16 residues. Trimming shortened V by 6 bases and J by 2 bases, and 20 bases separated the two germline ends. The germline V gene has CDR1 MDHEN and CDR2 SYDVKM. The whole variable domain, filled in from reference TRBV28 and TRBJ2-7, reads DVKVTQSSRYLVKRTGEKVFLECVQDMDHENMFWYRQDPGLGLRLIYFSYDVKMKEKGDIPEGYSVSREKKERFSLILESASTNQTSMYLCASRDDSALPPYEQYFGPGTRLTVT.

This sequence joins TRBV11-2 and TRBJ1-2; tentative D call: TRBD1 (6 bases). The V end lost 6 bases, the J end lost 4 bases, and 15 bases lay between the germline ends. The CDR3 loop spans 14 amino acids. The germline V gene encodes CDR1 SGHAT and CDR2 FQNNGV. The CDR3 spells CASRRQGPLYGYTF. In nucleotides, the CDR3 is TGTGCCAGCAGGCGGCAGGGGCCCCTCTATGGCTACACCTTC.

CDR3 region: CASSSAGVPNTGELFF. CDR3 nucleotides: TGCGCCAGCAGCTCGGCAGGGGTACCCAACACCGGGGAGCTGTTTTTT. This chain uses TRBV5-1 with TRBJ2-2; tentatively, D is TRBD1 (6 bases). Between the trimmed V and J ends, which lost 3 bases and 2 bases, there was a span of 14 bases. The CDR3 extends over 16 amino acids. The germline gives CDR1 SGHRS, CDR2 YFSETQ.

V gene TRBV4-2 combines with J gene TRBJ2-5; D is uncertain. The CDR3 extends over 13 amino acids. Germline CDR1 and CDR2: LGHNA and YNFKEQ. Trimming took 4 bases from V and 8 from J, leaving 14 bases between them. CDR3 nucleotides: TGTGCCAGCAGCCCAGTCACATTGGCAACCCAGTACTTC. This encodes CASSPVTLATQYF.

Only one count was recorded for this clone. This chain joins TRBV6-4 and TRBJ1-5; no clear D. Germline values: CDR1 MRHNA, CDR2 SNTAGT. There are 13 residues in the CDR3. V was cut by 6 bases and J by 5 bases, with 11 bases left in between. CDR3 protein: CASSPKIDQPQHF. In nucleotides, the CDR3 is TGTGCCAGCAGCCCTAAAATTGATCAGCCCCAGCATTTT.

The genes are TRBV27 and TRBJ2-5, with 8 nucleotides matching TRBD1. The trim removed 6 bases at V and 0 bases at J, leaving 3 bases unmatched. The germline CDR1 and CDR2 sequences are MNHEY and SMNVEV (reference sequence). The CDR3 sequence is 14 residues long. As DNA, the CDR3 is TGTGCCAGCAGGACAGGGGTCAACCAAGAGACCCAGTACTTC. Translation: CASRTGVNQETQYF.

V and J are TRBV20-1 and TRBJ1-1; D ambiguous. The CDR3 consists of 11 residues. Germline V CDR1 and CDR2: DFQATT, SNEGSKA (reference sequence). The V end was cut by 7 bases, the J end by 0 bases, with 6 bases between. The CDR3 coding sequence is TGCAGTGGCCGGGTGAACACTGAAGCTTTCTTT. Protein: CSGRVNTEAFF.

For the CDR3, the DNA is TGTGCCAGCAGCTTAACCGGGACAGCGGATCAGCCCCAGCATTTT. Translated: CASSLTGTADQPQHF. The rearrangement links TRBV7-2 to TRBJ1-5, with 7 positions matching TRBD1. This CDR3 has 15 residues. In germline, CDR1 is SGHTA, CDR2 FQGNSA. Trimming cost V 2 bases and J 5 bases; bases outside gene matches: 6.

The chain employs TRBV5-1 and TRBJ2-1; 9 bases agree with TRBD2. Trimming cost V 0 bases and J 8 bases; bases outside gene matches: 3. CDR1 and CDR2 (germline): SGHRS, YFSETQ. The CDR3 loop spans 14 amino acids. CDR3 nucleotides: TGCGCCAGCAGCTTGGTAGCGGGGGTGGATGAGCAGTTCTTC. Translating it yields CASSLVAGVDEQFF. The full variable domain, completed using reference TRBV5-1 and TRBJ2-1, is KAGVTQTPRYLIKTRGQQVTLSCSPISGHRSVSWYQQTPGQGLQFLFEYFSETQRNKGNFPGRFSGRQFSNSRSEMNVSTLELGDSALYLCASSLVAGVDEQFFGPGTRLTVL.

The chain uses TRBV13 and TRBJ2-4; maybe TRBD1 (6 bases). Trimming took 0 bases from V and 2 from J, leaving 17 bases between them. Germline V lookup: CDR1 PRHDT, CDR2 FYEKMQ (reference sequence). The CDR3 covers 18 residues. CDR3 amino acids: CASSLGQGSRETKNIQYF. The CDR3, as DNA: TGTGCCAGCAGCTTAGGCCAGGGGTCCCGGGAAACCAAAAACATTCAGTACTTC.